This section outlines one TCR beta chain sequence together with its context. The PCR made use of 60 Vbeta and 13 Jbeta primers. Sequenced by immunoSEQ multiplex PCR; TCRdb stores in-frame clones only, minus some. The sample gives under 85,000 clones, roughly 78% of which show up once; 3.5% to 5% is in the top ten. The source of the sample is a study of cytomegalovirus exposure and HLA in healthy donors. The germline V and J ends were trimmed by 4 bases and 7 bases, with 14 bases remaining between them. The germline V gene encodes CDR1 MNHEY and CDR2 SVGAGI. The CDR3 is made up of 14 amino acids. The source material was PBMCs. This receptor was identified in a woman aged 30 to 39 in good health and CMV-seronegative. The chain couples TRBV6-5 to TRBJ1-5; D is possibly TRBD1 (5 bases). This chain's CDR3 is CASSSSQVGQPQHF. The DNA for the CDR3 is TGTGCCAGCAGTTCCTCACAGGTGGGACAGCCCCAGCATTTT.